This T cell receptor beta chain was sequenced in a study of cytomegalovirus exposure and HLA in healthy donors. Study summary: A prior analysis found more than 90 million unique TCR beta sequences from 170 million or so T cells. The study, taken as a whole, reports: Highly shared variants forming one cluster were likely a sequencing artifact. Previously analyzed data showed that most TCR beta V segments were productive at a frequency of about 90% or about 30%.

Researchers ran the PCR with 60 Vbeta and 13 Jbeta primers. The method was immunoSEQ multiplex PCR; TCRdb's version includes in-frame clones alone and lacks a portion of them. Here the sample spans 150,000 to 200,000 clones, around 83% being singletons. Note on this clone: The antigen remains undetermined.

The receptor was isolated from a girl aged 2 to 9 in good health and CMV-seropositive. The sequencing input was PBMCs.

For the CDR3, the DNA is TGCGCCAGCAGCCAAGTCACAAGCTCCTACAATGAGCAGTTCTTC. Its translation: CASSQVTSSYNEQFF. The chain joins TRBV4-1 to TRBJ2-1; D unresolved. This CDR3 spans 15 amino acids. V was trimmed by 1 base and J by 0 bases, leaving 7 bases between them. Germline V gene sequence: CDR1 MGHRA, CDR2 YSYEKL.